The clone carrying this T cell receptor (beta chain) was seen many times. The sample comes from a study of T cells in Graves' hyperthyroidism and ophthalmopathy. Study-wide context: Staff took peripheral blood when the initial diagnosis was made, before any treatment began.

Amplified regions were TCR beta CDR3 sequences from RNA transcripts. The HTBI primer set was used in a first-round RT-PCR of the TCR CDR3. TCRdb fed the multiplex PCR reads into MiXCR, producing one record per CDR3 protein. The repertoire consists of around 520,000 distinct CDR3 sequences, with roughly a quarter occurring once and the leading ten covering approximately 10%. The CDR3 runs to 12 residues. The trim removed 4 bases at V and 6 bases at J, leaving 5 bases unmatched. Germline CDR1 is SQVTM and CDR2 is ANQGSEA. Active moderate-to-severe ophthalmopathy, Clinical Activity Score at least 3, NOSPECS at least 4, under 3 months' duration. Used for diagnoses were clinical symptoms, serum thyroxine and TRAb, thyroid ultrasound and orbital computed tomography.

This clonotype originated in a woman in her twenties or thirties with Graves' ophthalmopathy. Sequencing was carried out using blood. V is TRBV29-1 and J is TRBJ1-2, with 7 nucleotides matching TRBD1. This CDR3 reads CSVVKGADGYTF. The CDR3 nucleotides read TGCAGCGTTGTAAAGGGGGCCGATGGCTACACCTTC.